The T cell receptor beta chain under discussion was sequenced for a study of metastatic and nonmetastatic thyroid tumors. Study summary: It was across blood and tumor or nodule tissue from malignant and benign thyroid patients that repertoires were compared.

General observations from the study: Within blood and tumor, benign nodules reportedly had significantly lower TCR beta diversity than malignant thyroid tumors did.

V gave up 8 bases and J gave up 8 bases, with 15 bases separating them. The CDR3 covers 13 residues. Germline V gene lookup returns CDR1 MDHEN and CDR2 SYDVKM. Until they underwent thyroid surgery, no patient had received any treatment. In the source study's methods: What underpinned the distant-metastasis classifier for papillary thyroid cancer was the set of CDR3 differences across clinicopathological groups. TCRdb reprocessed the PCR reads using MiXCR. The V and J calls reflect TCRdb's pipeline rather than the authors' work. The data show about 40,000 clones, around a sixth seen once. In its sample, this clone was seen a few times. Its antigen is not identified.

The sequence was obtained from a female donor with papillary thyroid cancer or a benign thyroid nodule (not recorded which). Some clones in this sample may be carry-over from other donors' samples. V is TRBV28 and J is TRBJ1-4, with D uncertain. The sample taken for sequencing was tumor tissue. CDR3 amino acids: CASRWGFGEKLFF. CDR3 in DNA: TGTGCCAGCCGCTGGGGTTTTGGGGAAAAACTGTTTTTT.